This TCR beta chain was obtained from a study of blood T cells in healthy people across ages. In this sample, this clonotype turned up a few times. This CDR3 contains 14 residues. Trimming took off 7 bases at V and 2 bases at J, with 14 bases between the two ends. Researchers report isolating at least 7 million PBMCs per sample. Per sample, extraction of total RNA gave at least 6 micrograms in every case. The use of a sample-barcoded 5' primer and a J-beta primer mix characterized a second PCR of 7 to 11 cycles. Per sample, CDR3-containing paired-end reads numbered at least 2.5 million. TCRdb processed the 5' RACE reads anew with MiXCR; each CDR3 protein has one entry. The sample has about 670,000 distinct CDR3 sequences, around 43% seen once.

The receptor was derived from an elderly man in good health. J is TRBJ1-2 and V is TRBV12-3 or TRBV12-4; no reliable D call. Material for sequencing was blood. CDR3 in DNA: TGTGCCAGCACCCAGTCCTCGGGGAACTATGGCTACACCTTC. It is translated as CASTQSSGNYGYTF.